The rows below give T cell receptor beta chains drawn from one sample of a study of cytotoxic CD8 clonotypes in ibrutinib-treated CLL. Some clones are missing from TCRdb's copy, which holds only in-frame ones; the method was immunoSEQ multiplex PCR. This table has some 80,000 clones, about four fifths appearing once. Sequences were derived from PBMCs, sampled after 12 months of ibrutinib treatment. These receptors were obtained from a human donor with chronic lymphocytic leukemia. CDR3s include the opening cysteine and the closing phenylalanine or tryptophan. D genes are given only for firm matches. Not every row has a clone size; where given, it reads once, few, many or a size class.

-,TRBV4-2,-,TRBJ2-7,TGTGCCACCCAGGGAAACTCCTACGAGCAGTACTTC,CATQGNSYEQYF
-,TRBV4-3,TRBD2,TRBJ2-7,TGCGCCAGCAGCCCCCTGGGGACTAGGGATGGGTACGAGCAGTACTTC,CASSPLGTRDGYEQYF
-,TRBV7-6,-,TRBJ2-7,TGTGCCAGCAGCCCGCGTTCGGACGAGCAGTACTTC,CASSPRSDEQYF
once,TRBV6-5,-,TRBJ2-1,TGTGCCAGCAACAACAGGGCCCCCTACAATGAGCAGTTCTTC,CASNNRAPYNEQFF
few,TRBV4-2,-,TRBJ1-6,TGTGCCAGCAGCCCCGGGAGGGCACCCCTCCACTTT,CASSPGRAPLHF
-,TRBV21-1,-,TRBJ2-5,TGTGCCAGCAGCAGCCGGGACAGGGCCCAAGAGACCCAGTACTTC,CASSSRDRAQETQYF
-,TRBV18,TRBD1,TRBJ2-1,TGTGCCAGCTCACCACTCAAGGGACAGGGGTCTGGGTACAATGAGCAGTTCTTC,CASSPLKGQGSGYNEQFF
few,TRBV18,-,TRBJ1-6,TGTGCCAGCTCACCGGATTGGGGGAATTCACCCCTCCACTTT,CASSPDWGNSPLHF
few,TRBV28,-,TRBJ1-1,TGTGCCAGCAGTTTAGCTTCTATCGAAGCTTTCTTT,CASSLASIEAFF
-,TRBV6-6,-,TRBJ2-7,TGTGCCAGCCGGCGCGGGGCGCCGAACGAGCAGTACTTC,CASRRGAPNEQYF
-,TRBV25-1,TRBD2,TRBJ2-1,TGTGCCAGCGCCCCACTAGCGGGAAGAGTCAATGAGCAGTTCTTC,CASAPLAGRVNEQFF
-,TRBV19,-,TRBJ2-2,TGTGCCAGTAGTATAGGTAAACCGGGCACCGGGGAGCTGTTTTTT,CASSIGKPGTGELFF
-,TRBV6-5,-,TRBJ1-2,TGTGCCAGCAGTTACTCCACGAAGGGGGATAACTATGGCTACACCTTC,CASSYSTKGDNYGYTF
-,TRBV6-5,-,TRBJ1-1,TGTGCCAGCAGTTACGTCGAGGGCACTGAAGCTTTCTTT,CASSYVEGTEAFF
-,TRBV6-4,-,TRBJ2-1,TGTGCCAGCATTCGGGGATACAATGAGCAGTTCTTC,CASIRGYNEQFF
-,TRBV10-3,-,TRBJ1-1,TGTGCCATCAGGGACCCTAACACTGAAGCTTTCTTT,CAIRDPNTEAFF
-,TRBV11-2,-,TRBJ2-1,TGTGCCAGCAGCCTGGGTGGCAGCTCCTACAATGAGCAGTTCTTC,CASSLGGSSYNEQFF
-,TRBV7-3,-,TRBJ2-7,TGTGCCAGCAGCTTAGGGTCCGGTCGCGAGGAGCAGTACTTC,CASSLGSGREEQYF
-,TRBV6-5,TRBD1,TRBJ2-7,TGTGCCAGCAGGGGGGGGACAGGGGCCTACGAGCAGTACTTC,CASRGGTGAYEQYF
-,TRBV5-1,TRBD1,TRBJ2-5,TGCGCCAGCAGCACCGGACAGGACCAAGAGACCCAGTACTTC,CASSTGQDQETQYF
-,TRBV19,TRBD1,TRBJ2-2,TGTGCCAGTAGAGGGACAGCCAACACCGGGGAGCTGTTTTTT,CASRGTANTGELFF
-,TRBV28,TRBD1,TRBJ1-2,TGTGCCAGCAGTTTGCTGGAGACAGGGTACGGCTACACCTTC,CASSLLETGYGYTF
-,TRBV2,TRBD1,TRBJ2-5,TGTGCCAGTACACAGGGGACACAAGAGACCCAGTACTTC,CASTQGTQETQYF
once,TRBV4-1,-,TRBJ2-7,TGCGCCAGCAGCCAAGATGTGTGGGGGCCCGGGCCCCTATTC,CASSQDVWGPGPLF
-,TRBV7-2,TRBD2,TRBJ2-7,TGTGCCAGCAGCTCCACTAGCGGGGGGCGACCTTACGAGCAGTACTTC,CASSSTSGGRPYEQYF
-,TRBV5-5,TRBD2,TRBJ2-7,TGTGCCAGCAGCCCCACTAGCGTACGTTCCTACGAGCAGTACTTC,CASSPTSVRSYEQYF
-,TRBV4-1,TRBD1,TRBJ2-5,TGCGCCAGCAGCCCCTTGGGACAGGGGGGGGAGACCCAGTACTTC,CASSPLGQGGETQYF
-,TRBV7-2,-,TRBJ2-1,TGTGCCAGCAGCCGAGGGGGGCAGTCCGGTGAGCAGTTCTTC,CASSRGGQSGEQFF
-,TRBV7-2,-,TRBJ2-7,TGTGCCAGCAGCTCCCGGGGGGCCCTACCTGTCGAGCAGTACTTC,CASSSRGALPVEQYF
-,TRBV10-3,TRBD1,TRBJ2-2,TGTGCCGTAGGCGGGACAGGGGGCATCGGGGAGCTGTTTTTT,CAVGGTGGIGELFF
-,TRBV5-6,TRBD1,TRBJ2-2,TGTGCCAGCAGCCCCGGACAGGGCGAATATACCGGGGAGCTGTTTTTT,CASSPGQGEYTGELFF
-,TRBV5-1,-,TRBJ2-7,TGTGCCAGCAGCAGGGAGTACGAGCAGTACTTC,CASSREYEQYF
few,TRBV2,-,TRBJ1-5,TGTGCCAGCAGTGAGGGGCGGACCCAGCATTTT,CASSEGRTQHF
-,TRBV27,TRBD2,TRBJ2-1,TGTGCCAGCAGTCGGGACTATGGAATCGAGCAGTTCTTC,CASSRDYGIEQFF
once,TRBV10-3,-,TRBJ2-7,TGTGCCATCAGTGAGTCACCCGCGGGGGACAGCTCCTACGAGCAGTACTTC,CAISESPAGDSSYEQYF
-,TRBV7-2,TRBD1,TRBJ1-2,TGTGCCAGCAGCCCCGGGGACAGGGTTAGTGGCTACACCTTC,CASSPGDRVSGYTF
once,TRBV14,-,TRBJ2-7,TGTGCCAGCAGCCAACCTGGGGGGGGCAGGGTGTACTTC,CASSQPGGGRVYF
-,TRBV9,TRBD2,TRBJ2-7,TGTGCCAGCAGCGTAGCGAGCGGGGGTACCTACGAGCAGTACTTC,CASSVASGGTYEQYF
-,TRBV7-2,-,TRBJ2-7,TGTGCCAGCAGCGCGATTGGGGGGCGGGATGAGCAGTACTTC,CASSAIGGRDEQYF
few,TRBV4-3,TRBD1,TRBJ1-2,TGCGCCAGCAGCCCCGACAGGGGGGCCCGGGGTAACTATGGCTACACCTTC,CASSPDRGARGNYGYTF
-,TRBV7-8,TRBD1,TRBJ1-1,TGTGCCAGCAGCCCCGAGGGACAGGAGGACACTGAAGCTTTCTTT,CASSPEGQEDTEAFF
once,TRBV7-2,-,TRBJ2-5,TGTGCCAGCAGCTTAGTGGGGGCGGCGGAAGAGACCCAGTACTTC,CASSLVGAAEETQYF
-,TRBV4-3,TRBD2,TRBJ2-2,TGCGCCAGCAGCCAAGGAGTTGCGGGAGCGGGCACCGGGGAGCTGTTTTTT,CASSQGVAGAGTGELFF
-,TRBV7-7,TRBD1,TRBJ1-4,TGTGCTAGCAGCATCCCAGGGGGCGCTGGTGAAAAACTGTTTTTT,CASSIPGGAGEKLFF
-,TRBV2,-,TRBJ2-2,TGTGCCAGCAAGGCTAGCACATCCAGGGAGCTGTTTTTT,CASKASTSRELFF
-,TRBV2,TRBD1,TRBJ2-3,TGTGCCAGCACAAACGTCAGGGGGCCAGATACGCAGTATTTT,CASTNVRGPDTQYF
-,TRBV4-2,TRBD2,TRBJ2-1,TGTGCCAGCAGCCAAGCCATGGCGGCGGGAGTCGGCTACAATGAGCAGTTCTTC,CASSQAMAAGVGYNEQFF
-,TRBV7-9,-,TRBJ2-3,TGTGCCAGCAGCCGCCGGACGTCGGATACGCAGTATTTT,CASSRRTSDTQYF
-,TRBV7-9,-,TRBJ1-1,TGTGCCAGCAGCTTATTGAAAACCCCCGAAGCTTTCTTT,CASSLLKTPEAFF
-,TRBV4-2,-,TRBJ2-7,TGTGCCAGCAGCCAAGAATCTGCAAACTTCTACGAGCAGTACTTC,CASSQESANFYEQYF
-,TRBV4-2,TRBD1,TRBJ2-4,TGTGCCAGCAGCCATGGGTGGGACAGGGTGGGTATGGCCAAAAACATTCAGTACTTC,CASSHGWDRVGMAKNIQYF
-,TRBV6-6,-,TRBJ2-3,TGTGCCAGCAGTTACTCCGTGGATACGCAGTATTTT,CASSYSVDTQYF
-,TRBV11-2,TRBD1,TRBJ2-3,TGTGCCAGCAGCTTGTCGGACAGGGCGCAGTATTTT,CASSLSDRAQYF
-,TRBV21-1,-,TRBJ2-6,TGTGCCAGCAGCAAAGTTGCCGTCTCTGGGGCCAACGTCCTGACTTTC,CASSKVAVSGANVLTF